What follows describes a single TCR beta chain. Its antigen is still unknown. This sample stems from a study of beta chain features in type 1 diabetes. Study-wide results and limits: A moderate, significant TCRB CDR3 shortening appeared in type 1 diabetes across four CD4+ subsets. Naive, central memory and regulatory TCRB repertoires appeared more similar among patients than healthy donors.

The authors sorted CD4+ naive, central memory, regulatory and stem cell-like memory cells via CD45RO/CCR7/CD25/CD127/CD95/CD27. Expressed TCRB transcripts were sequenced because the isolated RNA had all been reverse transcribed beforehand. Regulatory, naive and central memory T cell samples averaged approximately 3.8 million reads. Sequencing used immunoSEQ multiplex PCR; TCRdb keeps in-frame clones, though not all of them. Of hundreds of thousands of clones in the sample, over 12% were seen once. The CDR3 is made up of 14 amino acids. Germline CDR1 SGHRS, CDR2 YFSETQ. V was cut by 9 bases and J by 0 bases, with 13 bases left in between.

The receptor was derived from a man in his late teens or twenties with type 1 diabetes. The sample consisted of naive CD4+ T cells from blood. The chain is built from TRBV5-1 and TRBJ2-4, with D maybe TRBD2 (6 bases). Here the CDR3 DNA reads TGCGCCACGAGCAGGGACTTAGCCAAAAACATTCAGTACTTC. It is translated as CATSRDLAKNIQYF.